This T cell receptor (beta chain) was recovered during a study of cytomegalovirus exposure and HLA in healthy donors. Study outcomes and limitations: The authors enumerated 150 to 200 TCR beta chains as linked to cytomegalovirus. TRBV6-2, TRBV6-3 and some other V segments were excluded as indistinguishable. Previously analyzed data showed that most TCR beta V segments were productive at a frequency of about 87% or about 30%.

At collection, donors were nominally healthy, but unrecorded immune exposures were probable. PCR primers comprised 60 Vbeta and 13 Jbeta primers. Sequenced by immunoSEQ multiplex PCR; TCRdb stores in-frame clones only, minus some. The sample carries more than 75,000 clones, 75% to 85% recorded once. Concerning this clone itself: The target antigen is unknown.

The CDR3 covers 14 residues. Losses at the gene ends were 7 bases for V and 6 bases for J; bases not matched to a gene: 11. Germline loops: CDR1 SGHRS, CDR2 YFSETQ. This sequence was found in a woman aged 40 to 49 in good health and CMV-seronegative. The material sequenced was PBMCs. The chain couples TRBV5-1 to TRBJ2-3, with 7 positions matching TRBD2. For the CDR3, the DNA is TGCGCCAGCCGAGTAGCGGGCCAGCGGGATACGCAGTATTTT. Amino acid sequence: CASRVAGQRDTQYF. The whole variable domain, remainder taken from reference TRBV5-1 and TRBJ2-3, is KAGVTQTPRYLIKTRGQQVTLSCSPISGHRSVSWYQQTPGQGLQFLFEYFSETQRNKGNFPGRFSGRQFSNSRSEMNVSTLELGDSALYLCASRVAGQRDTQYFGPGTRLTVL.